The 13 T cell receptor beta chains reported below all come from one sample, sequenced in a study of lymphopenia after photon versus proton radiotherapy. Only in-frame clones appear in the TCRdb table, and some are missing; sequencing was by immunoSEQ multiplex PCR. Of roughly 58,000 clones in the sample, about 90% were seen once. Sequencing was performed on peripheral blood, taken from a patient treated with proton-based radiotherapy. The receptors here all came from a man at least 80 years old with esophageal cancer.

This clone has only one observation. The rearrangement uses TRBV9 and TRBJ2-2; D gene uncertain. CDR3 size: 12 residues. CDR1 and CDR2 (germline): SGDLS, YYNGEE. The V gene lost 2 bases and the J gene lost 6 bases, with 5 bases spanning the gap. The CDR3 here is CASSVDAGELFF. In nucleotides, the CDR3 is TGTGCCAGCAGCGTCGACGCCGGGGAGCTGTTTTTT.

The chain recombines TRBV10-3 with TRBJ2-5; D unclear. Germline V lookup: CDR1 ENHRY, CDR2 SYGVKD. V lost 1 base to trimming and J lost 2 bases, with 2 bases between them. CDR3 length equals 12 residues. The CDR3 reads CAISELQETQYF. CDR3 sequence (DNA): TGTGCCATCAGTGAGTTACAAGAGACCCAGTACTTC.

The chain is built from TRBV2 and TRBJ1-5; possible D gene TRBD1, 5 bases. The V end was cut by 3 bases, the J end by 4 bases, with 7 bases between. This CDR3 is 13 amino acids long. Germline V gene data show CDR1 as SNHLY and CDR2 as FYNNEI. CDR3 protein: CASSDYRNQPQHF. The CDR3 DNA follows: TGTGCCAGCAGTGACTACAGGAATCAGCCCCAGCATTTT.

The rearrangement uses TRBV27 and TRBJ2-5; TRBD2 might be the D (5 bases). V was trimmed by 5 bases and J by 4 bases, leaving 5 bases between them. This CDR3 comprises 11 residues. Per the germline V gene, CDR1 is MNHEY and CDR2 is SMNVEV (reference sequence). CDR3: CASSRGETQYF. The CDR3 DNA follows: TGTGCCAGCAGTCGGGGAGAGACCCAGTACTTC.

The chain is built from TRBV7-9 and TRBJ2-6; D tentatively reads TRBD1 or TRBD2 (8 bases each). Trimming shortened V by 4 bases and J by 0 bases, and 19 bases separated the two germline ends. The CDR3 loop spans 19 amino acids. Per the germline V gene, CDR1 is SEHNR and CDR2 is FQNEAQ (reference sequence). The CDR3 sequence is CASSSRGGRGLSGANVLTF. The CDR3 coding sequence is TGTGCCAGCAGCTCCCGGGGGGGCAGGGGGCTCTCTGGGGCCAACGTCCTGACTTTC.

This chain links TRBV27 with TRBJ2-7; a possible D gene is TRBD2 (5 bases). The CDR3 sequence is 13 residues long. The V gene's germline CDR1 is MNHEY and CDR2 SMNVEV (reference sequence). The ends were cut back, 6 bases at V and 7 bases at J, with 16 bases in the middle. CDR3 sequence: CASRRLLTMEQYF. CDR3 nucleotides: TGTGCCAGCAGGCGACTACTAACCATGGAGCAGTACTTC.

The chain links TRBV19 to TRBJ1-1, with D possibly being TRBD1 (5 bases). Germline CDR1 LNHDA, CDR2 SQIVND (reference sequence). Trimming left V 5 bases short and J 7 bases short, with 14 bases between. This CDR3 is built from 13 residues. CDR3 amino acids: CASSVGPDLEAFF. DNA of the CDR3: TGTGCCAGTAGTGTGGGACCAGACCTTGAAGCTTTCTTT.

V and J are TRBV6-1 and TRBJ1-5; tentatively, D is TRBD1 (5 bases). V shed 6 bases and J shed 7 bases, with 16 bases lying between them. The germline V gene encodes CDR1 MNHNS and CDR2 SASEGT. The CDR3 is 14 amino acids. This CDR3 is CASRAERGWQPQHF. The CDR3 DNA sequence: TGTGCCAGCAGGGCAGAGAGGGGCTGGCAGCCCCAGCATTTT.

The chain recombines TRBV4-2 with TRBJ2-1, with 15 nucleotides matching TRBD2. Germline CDR1 and CDR2: LGHNA and YNFKEQ. This CDR3 region has 21 residues. With V trimmed by 3 bases and J by 10 bases, 22 bases remained unmatched. The CDR3 nucleotides are TGTGCCAGCAGCCACTTCTCTACGCCGGGACTAGCGGGGGGAGGTAATGAGGAGCAGTTCTTC. As protein: CASSHFSTPGLAGGGNEEQFF.

This clone was seen just once. This chain links TRBV19 with TRBJ1-1; D not certain. CDR1 LNHDA and CDR2 SQIVND come from the germline V gene (reference sequence). The CDR3 is made up of 14 amino acids. Trimming took 5 bases from V and 1 from J, leaving 11 bases between them. CDR3 in amino acids: CASSVMGGNTEAFF. The CDR3 DNA sequence: TGTGCCAGTAGTGTTATGGGAGGGAACACTGAAGCTTTCTTT. Complete variable domain (other parts from reference TRBV19 and TRBJ1-1): DGGITQSPKYLFRKEGQNVTLSCEQNLNHDAMYWYRQDPGQGLRLIYYSQIVNDFQKGDIAEGYSVSREKKESFPLTVTSAQKNPTAFYLCASSVMGGNTEAFFGQGTRLTVV.

This chain uses TRBV10-3 with TRBJ1-2; 8 nucleotides line up with TRBD1. V shed 8 bases, J shed 0 bases, and the junction held 5 bases outside the gene matches. Germline CDR1 and CDR2: ENHRY and SYGVKD. The CDR3 runs 14 residues. The CDR3 DNA follows: TGTGCCATCGCCAGACAGGGGACTAACTATGGCTACACCTTC. The encoded protein is CAIARQGTNYGYTF.

This clone appeared a few times. The V gene is TRBV6-5, the J gene TRBJ2-1; 10 nucleotides align to TRBD2. The length of the CDR3 is 15 residues. The V gene end was trimmed by 6 bases and the J gene end by 8 bases; junction bases not matched to a gene: 10. Germline-derived CDR1 and CDR2 are MNHEY and SVGAGI. CDR3 DNA sequence: TGTGCCAGCAGGGAATCTAGCGGGGGAGGGGATGAGCAGTTCTTC. Amino acid sequence: CASRESSGGGDEQFF.

The CDR3: CASTGSGANVLTF. The CDR3 coding sequence is TGTGCCAGCACAGGGTCGGGGGCCAACGTCCTGACTTTC. This chain uses TRBV28 with TRBJ2-6, with a tentative D call TRBD1 (5 bases). This CDR3 spans 13 amino acids. The germline V gene has CDR1 MDHEN and CDR2 SYDVKM. V was pared by 7 bases and J by 4 bases, with 8 bases between.